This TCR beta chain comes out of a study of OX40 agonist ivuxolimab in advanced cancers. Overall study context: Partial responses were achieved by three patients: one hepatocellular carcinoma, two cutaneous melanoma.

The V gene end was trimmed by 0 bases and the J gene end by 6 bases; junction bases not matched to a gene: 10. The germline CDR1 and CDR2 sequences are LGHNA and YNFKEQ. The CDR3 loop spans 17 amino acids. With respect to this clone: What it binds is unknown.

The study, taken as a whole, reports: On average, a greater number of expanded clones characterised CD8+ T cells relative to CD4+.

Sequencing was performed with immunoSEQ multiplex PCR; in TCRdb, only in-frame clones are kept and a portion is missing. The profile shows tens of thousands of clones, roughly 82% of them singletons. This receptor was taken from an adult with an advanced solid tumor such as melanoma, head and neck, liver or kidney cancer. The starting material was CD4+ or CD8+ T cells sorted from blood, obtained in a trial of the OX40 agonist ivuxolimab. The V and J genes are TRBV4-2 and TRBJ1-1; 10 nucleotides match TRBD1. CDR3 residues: CASSQDRTGGSRAEAFF. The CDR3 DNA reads TGTGCCAGCAGCCAAGATAGGACAGGGGGTTCTCGGGCTGAAGCTTTCTTT.